This TCR beta chain was captured by sequencing in a study of T cells in Graves' hyperthyroidism and ophthalmopathy. The overall study: Peripheral blood draws took place at initial diagnosis, ahead of any treatment.

The length of the CDR3 is 14 residues. The germline V gene has CDR1 LGHDT and CDR2 YNNKEL (reference sequence). The V end lost 1 base, the J end lost 8 bases, and 11 bases lay between the germline ends. Each diagnosis drew on symptoms, thyroxine, TRAb, thyroid ultrasound and orbital computed tomography findings. Broader study findings: Most thyroid clonotypes expanded above 0.001 appeared in blood too.

This clonotype has only a few counts. Its antigen is not identified. Amplified TCR beta CDR3 regions derived from RNA transcripts. TCR CDR3 underwent first-round RT-PCR with the HTBI primer set. MiXCR was run by TCRdb on the multiplex PCR reads, yielding one entry per CDR3 protein. The sample has about 600,000 distinct CDR3 sequences, approximately 15% seen once. Material for sequencing was blood. The rearrangement links TRBV3-1 to TRBJ1-4; no definite D call. The receptor was isolated from a woman aged 45-65 years with Graves' ophthalmopathy. CDR3 nucleotide sequence: TGTGCCAGCAGCCAAGGTGGAGGAATAGAAAAACTGTTTTTT. Translated: CASSQGGGIEKLFF.